The rows below give T cell receptor beta chains drawn from one sample of a study of human T cells and chemical hapten exposure. One entry per CDR3 protein results from TCRdb running MiXCR on the RACE reads. This sample has 25,000 to 35,000 distinct CDR3 sequences, with 4.5% to 7.5% found just once. The material was whole blood, obtained in connection with sensitization to the hapten diphenylcyclopropenone (DPC). The receptor source for this set is a man aged 25 to 45 with alopecia areata. Some clones in this sample may be carry-over from other donors' samples. Each CDR3 is given with its conserved first and last residue. Each record gives: D gene, J gene, V gene, CDR3 protein. D genes are given only for firm matches.

>TRBD1|TRBJ1-4|TRBV7-9
CASSGTQGIEEKLFF
>TRBD1|TRBJ1-6|TRBV12-3/TRBV12-4
CASSSGQGRGSPLHF
>-|TRBJ1-2|TRBV29-1
CSVAPRANYGYTF
>-|TRBJ2-1|TRBV6-2/TRBV6-3
CASSKLTPNEQFF
>TRBD1|TRBJ2-5|TRBV5-6
CASSPLDRFQETQYF
>-|TRBJ2-1|TRBV4-1
CASSPGVAETRNEQFF
>-|TRBJ1-1|TRBV4-3
CASSQINQRNTEAFF
>TRBD1|TRBJ2-1|TRBV7-9
CASSRTGGLGEQFF
>-|TRBJ2-7|TRBV5-1
CATKAPGQHLYEQYF
>-|TRBJ2-1|TRBV7-9
CASSLRLTGEYNEQFF
>-|TRBJ2-1|TRBV11-3
CASSRQTGGPYNEQFF
>-|TRBJ1-1|TRBV5-1
CASSPEDRVTNSIPPAFF
>-|TRBJ1-5|TRBV6-1
CASSEDGGPGQPQHF
>-|TRBJ2-5|TRBV6-5
CASSYSAAQETQYF
>TRBD1|TRBJ2-7|TRBV16
CVSSPPGQGAYHSYEQYF
>-|TRBJ1-3|TRBV12-3/TRBV12-4
CASSFTSSGNTIYF
>-|TRBJ2-1|TRBV19
CASSSWTSEDEQFF
>-|TRBJ2-2|TRBV27
CASSSPRLLYTGELFF
>TRBD2|TRBJ2-7|TRBV7-2
CASSPGTSGYEQYF
>TRBD2|TRBJ2-1|TRBV3-1
CASSHSAGEGNEQFF
>TRBD1|TRBJ1-3|TRBV27
CASRDTGDMLNTIYF
>-|TRBJ2-7|TRBV29-1
CSVEVLAGEQYF
>-|TRBJ2-1|TRBV7-6
CASSLGQDLYNEQFF
>-|TRBJ1-1|TRBV27
CASSLGQPTEAFF
>-|TRBJ2-7|TRBV20-1
CSATGAGGSSYEQYF
>-|TRBJ2-2|TRBV27
CASSSTDTGELFF
>-|TRBJ2-6|TRBV7-9
CASSWDDSGANVLTF
>-|TRBJ2-7|TRBV12-3/TRBV12-4
CASSLSGTGSYEQYF
>-|TRBJ1-1|TRBV7-8
CASSTGPLVSEAFF
>-|TRBJ2-2|TRBV9
CASSHPPGAPNTGELFF
>-|TRBJ1-1|TRBV6-5
CASSAPRAAENTEAFF
>TRBD2|TRBJ2-2|TRBV13
CASSPSGGEVGELFF
>TRBD2|TRBJ2-4|TRBV11-2
CASSDKRGAKNIQYF
>-|TRBJ2-5|TRBV12-5
CASGKQVLFQETQYF
>-|TRBJ2-7|TRBV18
CASSPIGDLSSYEQYF
>-|TRBJ1-6|TRBV6-2/TRBV6-3
CASSSQDTELNSPLHF
>TRBD1|TRBJ1-1|TRBV28
CASSSDRAEAFF
>-|TRBJ2-5|TRBV29-1
CSVRQETQYF
>-|TRBJ1-5|TRBV2
CASSAEGLVNQPQHF
>TRBD1|TRBJ2-7|TRBV28
CASSLGQGTYEQYF
>-|TRBJ2-3|TRBV14
CASSQMRTQYF
>-|TRBJ1-2|TRBV4-1
CASSQADVRGYGYTF
>-|TRBJ2-4|TRBV27
CASSGTLRSKNIQYF
>TRBD1|TRBJ1-1|TRBV7-2
CASSLEVRGGTEAFF